The 25 T cell receptor beta chains presented below share a single source sample, sequenced in a study of T cells after yellow fever vaccination. In TCRdb, the 5' RACE reads were re-called with MiXCR into one record per CDR3 protein. The repertoire holds over 250,000 distinct CDR3 sequences, with roughly 4.8% as singletons. The sample consisted of CD4+ T cells sorted from PBMCs, taken on the day of the yellow fever booster vaccination. All receptors derive from a man between 18 and 29 years old who received the YFV17D yellow fever vaccine.

This clonotype has at least ten counts. The CDR3 DNA is TGTGCCAGCAGCGCGAACAGTGGGGCGCAAGAGACCCAGTACTTC. Translation: CASSANSGAQETQYF. The V and J genes are TRBV5-4 and TRBJ2-5; tentative D call: TRBD1 (5 bases). CDR1 is SGHNT, CDR2 YYREEE, per germline (reference sequence). Trimming removed 4 bases at V and 2 bases at J, with 15 bases between. The CDR3 spans 15 residues.

Here the CDR3 reads CASSQEGLAGGSTDTQYF. The CDR3 DNA reads as TGCGCCAGCAGCCAAGAGGGACTAGCGGGGGGAAGCACAGATACGCAGTATTTT. The chain couples TRBV4-3 to TRBJ2-3; 15 bases agree with TRBD2. The ends lost 0 bases at V and 0 bases at J; junction bases unmatched: 1. CDR1 LGHNA and CDR2 YSLEER come from the germline V gene. This CDR3 has 18 amino acids.

This clonotype was counted between two and nine times. This CDR3 is CASSLRGQGFEQFF. In DNA, the CDR3 is TGTGCCAGCAGTTTAAGGGGACAGGGCTTTGAGCAGTTCTTC. The chain employs TRBV12-3 or TRBV12-4 and TRBJ2-1; 9 bases map to TRBD1. The CDR3 consists of 14 residues. Trimming at V came to 2 bases and at J to 9 bases, leaving 5 bases not matched to a gene.

The rearrangement joins TRBV24-1 to TRBJ2-1; D is uncertain. Trimming shortened V by 6 bases and J by 0 bases, and 20 bases separated the two germline ends. Germline values: CDR1 KGHDR, CDR2 SFDVKD. This CDR3 contains 18 residues. The CDR3: CATSQARGATLSYNEQFF. As DNA, the CDR3 is TGTGCCACCAGTCAAGCGAGAGGAGCCACCCTCTCCTACAATGAGCAGTTCTTC.

The chain has TRBV18 and TRBJ2-1; TRBD1 matches at 10 bases. The V gene's germline CDR1 is KGHSH and CDR2 LQKENI. The CDR3 is 11 amino acids. V lost 3 bases and J lost 14; bases outside the gene matches: 1. CDR3 sequence reads: CASSPGQGEFF. Written as DNA, the CDR3 is TGTGCCAGCTCACCCGGACAGGGGGAGTTCTTC.

CDR3 sequence (DNA): TGCGCCAGCAGCTTGTCGGGACAGGGGCTGGGAGCTTTCTTT. Protein sequence: CASSLSGQGLGAFF. The chain recombines TRBV5-1 with TRBJ1-1; 10 bases are a match to TRBD1. The CDR3 is 14 residues long. Losses at the gene ends were 1 base for V and 10 bases for J; bases not matched to a gene: 7. Germline CDR1 and CDR2: SGHRS and YFSETQ.

J is TRBJ1-2 and V is TRBV5-6; 10 bases are a match to TRBD1. This CDR3 region has 14 residues. Germline CDR1 SGHDT, CDR2 YYEEEE. V shed 4 bases and J 3 bases; nucleotides not matched to a gene: 3. CDR3 loop: CASSAGTGDYGYTF. The CDR3 coding sequence is TGTGCCAGCAGCGCCGGGACAGGGGACTATGGCTACACCTTC. Using reference TRBV5-6 and TRBJ1-2 for the parts outside the CDR3, the full variable domain is DAGVTQSPTHLIKTRGQQVTLRCSPKSGHDTVSWYQQALGQGPQFIFQYYEEEERQRGNFPDRFSGHQFPNYSSELNVNALLLGDSALYLCASSAGTGDYGYTFGSGTRLTVV.

The sample holds many counts of this clonotype. J is TRBJ1-1 and V is TRBV4-3; 7 bases agree with TRBD1. Trimming cost V 0 bases and J 10 bases; bases outside gene matches: 5. CDR3 length: 13 residues. The germline gives CDR1 LGHNA, CDR2 YSLEER. Here the CDR3 reads CASSQDRDRAAFF. In DNA, the CDR3 is TGCGCCAGCAGCCAAGACCGAGACAGGGCAGCTTTCTTT.

J is TRBJ2-3 and V is TRBV20-1; tentative D call: TRBD2 (5 bases). The V gene lost 6 bases and the J gene lost 3 bases, with 13 bases spanning the gap. There are 13 residues in the CDR3. CDR1 is DFQATT, CDR2 SNEGSKA, per germline (reference sequence). CDR3 nucleotides: TGCAGTGCCAGTACGACGGGAACAGATACGCAGTATTTT. Translating it yields CSASTTGTDTQYF.

This clonotype was recorded many times. This chain joins TRBV4-1 and TRBJ2-3; 8 bases map to TRBD1. The V gene end was trimmed by 4 bases and the J gene end by 6 bases; junction bases not matched to a gene: 3. The germline V gene has CDR1 MGHRA and CDR2 YSYEKL. The CDR3 is made up of 13 amino acids. The CDR3 DNA is TGCGCCAGCAGCCCGACAGGGGTGGATACGCAGTATTTT. Protein: CASSPTGVDTQYF.

At least ten counts were recorded for this clonotype. The chain employs TRBV6-2 or TRBV6-3 and TRBJ2-3; no clear D. The CDR3 has 15 amino acids. The germline V gene has CDR1 MNHEY and CDR2 SVGEGT. Trimming stripped 5 bases from V and 0 bases from J, with 12 bases between. This CDR3 is CASSPYMTSTDTQYF. The CDR3 DNA follows: TGTGCCAGCAGTCCTTACATGACAAGCACAGATACGCAGTATTTT.

This clonotype was seen more than once but under ten times. CDR3 sequence (DNA): TGCGCCAGCAGCCCCTTTGGGACACTGAACACCGGGGAGCTGTTTTTT. Translation gives CASSPFGTLNTGELFF. The J gene is TRBJ2-2, the V gene TRBV5-1; D possibly corresponds to TRBD1 (6 bases). The V gene lost 4 bases and the J gene lost 1 base, with 14 bases spanning the gap. Germline loops: CDR1 SGHRS, CDR2 YFSETQ. CDR3 length equals 16 residues. Filled out from reference TRBV5-1 and TRBJ2-2, the complete variable domain reads KAGVTQTPRYLIKTRGQQVTLSCSPISGHRSVSWYQQTPGQGLQFLFEYFSETQRNKGNFPGRFSGRQFSNSRSEMNVSTLELGDSALYLCASSPFGTLNTGELFFGEGSRLTVL.

This clonotype was detected ten times or more. The chain carries TRBV6-2 or TRBV6-3 and TRBJ2-7, with no clear D. Germline V gene sequence: CDR1 MNHEY, CDR2 SVGEGT. The CDR3 covers 10 residues. Trimming stripped 5 bases from V and 4 bases from J, with 3 bases between. CDR3 loop: CASSHYEQYV. The CDR3 DNA follows: TGTGCCAGCAGTCATTACGAGCAGTACGTC.

This clonotype was observed at least ten times. V usage is TRBV28 and J usage is TRBJ2-7; maybe TRBD2 (6 bases). Trimming stripped 2 bases from V and 3 bases from J, with 17 bases between. The germline gives CDR1 MDHEN, CDR2 SYDVKM. The CDR3 has 16 residues. The CDR3, as DNA: TGTGCCAGCAGTTTAAGGAGGGTCCAACCCTTCTACGAGCAGTACTTC. It encodes CASSLRRVQPFYEQYF.

This clonotype was detected a few times. This rearrangement joins TRBV5-5 to TRBJ1-1; D is unresolved. Germline CDR1 SGHKS, CDR2 YYEKEE (reference sequence). V dropped 2 bases and J dropped 0 bases, with 14 bases sitting between them. The CDR3 is 16 amino acids. The chain's CDR3 is CASSFPQLTLNTEAFF. Written as DNA, the CDR3 is TGTGCCAGCAGCTTCCCTCAACTGACCCTGAACACTGAAGCTTTCTTT.

This clonotype was picked up a small number of times. This chain links TRBV7-9 with TRBJ1-2; D unresolved. Trimming removed 5 bases at V and 8 bases at J, with 21 bases between. This CDR3 has 15 residues. Germline loops: CDR1 SEHNR, CDR2 FQNEAQ (reference sequence). This CDR3 is CASSPPGRASFGYTF. The CDR3 DNA is TGTGCCAGCAGCCCCCCGGGCAGAGCGTCGTTCGGCTACACCTTC. Drawing the rest from reference TRBV7-9 and TRBJ1-2, the complete variable domain is DTGVSQNPRHKITKRGQNVTFRCDPISEHNRLYWYRQTLGQGPEFLTYFQNEAQLEKSRLLSDRFSAERPKGSFSTLEIQRTEQGDSAMYLCASSPPGRASFGYTFGSGTRLTVV.

This clonotype was seen ten or more times. The chain carries TRBV2 and TRBJ2-7, with TRBD1 matching over 12 bases. Germline assignment: CDR1 SNHLY and CDR2 FYNNEI. Unmatched junction bases numbered 7, after V lost 9 bases and J lost 7 bases. CDR3 length equals 13 residues. Written as DNA, the CDR3 is TGTGCCAGTTCCGGGACAGGGGGCGGGGAGCAGTACTTC. This translates into CASSGTGGGEQYF. Based on the CDR3 plus reference TRBV2 and TRBJ2-7, the full variable domain is EPEVTQTPSHQVTQMGQEVILRCVPISNHLYFYWYRQILGQKVEFLVSFYNNEISEKSEIFDDQFSVERPDGSNFTLKIRSTKLEDSAMYFCASSGTGGGEQYFGPGTRLTVT.

To note about this clonotype: Relative to the germline gene, one junction end is altered; a read error may explain this. The V call is TRBV9, the J call TRBJ2-2; possible D gene TRBD2, 5 bases. This CDR3 region has 11 residues. Per the germline V gene, CDR1 is SGDLS and CDR2 is YYNGEE. The CDR3 bases are TGTGCCAGCAGCGCTACCGGGGAGCTGATTTTT. It is translated as CASSATGELIF.

This clonotype was detected once. A much larger clone lies a single base off, so this may be a read error. This chain connects TRBV29-1 to TRBJ1-1; a weak D match, TRBD1 (5 bases). V gave up 4 bases and J gave up 6 bases, with 12 bases separating them. CDR3 length: 12 amino acids. Germline V gene lookup returns CDR1 SQVTM and CDR2 ANQGSEA. CDR3 sequence (DNA): TGCAGCGTTGGTCAGGGAGATTCTGAAGCTTTCTTT. It codes for CSVGQGDSEAFF.

The chain combines TRBV10-3 with TRBJ1-5; a weak D match, TRBD1 (5 bases). CDR1 and CDR2 (germline): ENHRY, SYGVKD. The ends were cut back, 5 bases at V and 3 bases at J, with 11 bases in the middle. The CDR3 consists of 14 residues. CDR3 sequence: CAISSQGPNQPQHF. The CDR3 DNA follows: TGTGCCATCAGTTCCCAGGGCCCCAATCAGCCCCAGCATTTT.

V gene TRBV4-3 combines with J gene TRBJ1-1; D gene ambiguous. V was cut by 0 bases and J by 8 bases, with 10 bases left in between. The CDR3 sequence is 13 residues long. Germline values: CDR1 LGHNA, CDR2 YSLEER. This CDR3 reads CASSQDLRFEAFF. The CDR3 DNA follows: TGCGCCAGCAGCCAAGATCTTCGTTTCGAAGCTTTCTTT.

This clonotype showed up just a few times. The chain has TRBV7-2 and TRBJ1-6, with a tentative D call TRBD1 (5 bases). CDR3 size: 16 residues. Germline CDR1 and CDR2: SGHTA and FQGNSA. V dropped 5 bases and J dropped 3 bases, with 14 bases sitting between them. CDR3 sequence (DNA): TGTGCCAGCAGCACGCGACAGACTAGCTATAATTCACCCCTCCACTTT. As protein: CASSTRQTSYNSPLHF.

Turning to this clonotype: A read error may account for a junction end that differs from germline. The gene calls are TRBV10-3 and TRBJ1-5; D not resolved. Per the germline V gene, CDR1 is ENHRY and CDR2 is SYGVKD. The CDR3 is made up of 13 amino acids. The CDR3 bases are TGTGACATCAGTGGGTCACAAGATCAGCCCCAGCTTTTT. Translated: CDISGSQDQPQLF.

V is TRBV6-5 and J is TRBJ1-2; 10 bases fit TRBD1. Germline V gene lookup returns CDR1 MNHEY and CDR2 SVGAGI. The CDR3 totals 15 residues. J was trimmed by 7 bases and V by 0 bases; bases with no gene match: 5. In DNA form, the CDR3 reads TGTGCCAGCAGTTACTCGGGACAGGGGATTTCTGGCTACACCTTC. Encoded protein: CASSYSGQGISGYTF.

This chain connects TRBV7-2 to TRBJ1-2; D remains ambiguous. Trimming removed 5 bases at V and 5 bases at J, with 12 bases between. Germline lookup yields CDR1 SGHTA and CDR2 FQGNSA. The CDR3 extends over 13 amino acids. The CDR3 reads CASSNPTRYGYTF. Written as DNA, the CDR3 is TGTGCCAGCAGCAACCCGACACGGTATGGCTACACCTTC. The whole variable domain, remainder taken from reference TRBV7-2 and TRBJ1-2, is GAGVSQSPSNKVTEKGKDVELRCDPISGHTALYWYRQSLGQGLEFLIYFQGNSAPDKSGLPSDRFSAERTGGSVSTLTIQRTQQEDSAVYLCASSNPTRYGYTFGSGTRLTVV.